Sequencing of this T cell receptor (beta chain) was carried out in a study of T-cell reconstitution after alpha-beta-depleted transplantation in children. Trimming removed 7 bases at V and 0 bases at J, with 16 bases between. Germline V gene sequence: CDR1 LNHDA, CDR2 SQIVND (reference sequence). This CDR3 has 16 residues. The library targeted TCRbeta and was prepared with unique molecular identifiers. MiXCR, run by TCRdb on the PCR reads, gives a single entry per CDR3 protein. This table holds fewer than 700,000 distinct CDR3 sequences, 10% to 15% found once. Study-level findings and limits: Reports say that about two months after transplant, the alpha-beta T cells came out of several hundred graft clones that had expanded.

This clonotype came up a few times. Antigen unknown. This TCR was recovered from a male patient aged 5 to 17 who had a stem cell transplant for acute myeloid leukemia, so the T cells may come from the graft donor. This sample comprised PBMCs, mostly from graft donor cells, obtained 360 days after TCRalphabeta/CD19-depleted stem cell transplant. V and J are TRBV19 and TRBJ2-4; D is undetermined. The CDR3 spells CASTDGSVLAKNIQYF. CDR3 bases: TGTGCCAGTACCGACGGTTCGGTCCTAGCCAAAAACATTCAGTACTTC.